This T cell receptor beta chain was obtained from a study of blood T cell repertoires in COVID-19. Sequenced by immunoSEQ multiplex PCR; TCRdb stores in-frame clones only, minus some. Here the sample spans 130,000 to 150,000 clones, around nine tenths being singletons. This clone is a singleton in its sample. Germline-derived CDR1 and CDR2 are SGHTA and FQGNSA. The CDR3 runs 14 residues. Losses at the gene ends were 1 base for V and 7 bases for J; bases not matched to a gene: 7. Source material: peripheral blood. The TCR was taken from a woman in her forties or fifties with active or convalescent COVID-19. The chain has TRBV7-2 and TRBJ2-7; 7 bases map to TRBD2. Written as DNA, the CDR3 is TGTGCCAGCAGCTTAGTACAAGTCGGGAGGGAGCAGTACTTC. Amino acid sequence: CASSLVQVGREQYF.